This entry lists 28 T cell receptor beta chains sequenced from one sample in a study of early T cells in non-severe SARS-CoV-2 infection. Each CDR3 protein gets one entry after TCRdb re-called the 5' RACE reads with MiXCR. The sample shows approximately 79,000 distinct CDR3 sequences, 9.5% to 15% of them seen only once. Material: whole blood. The receptors here all came from an adult who was a healthcare worker with PCR-confirmed SARS-CoV-2 infection or an uninfected control (not recorded which).

This clonotype was seen many times. The V call is TRBV7-2, the J call TRBJ2-2; 8 nucleotides agree with TRBD1. Germline CDR1 reads SGHTA; CDR2 reads FQGNSA. The CDR3 loop spans 15 amino acids. V trimming: 2 bases; J trimming: 7 bases; junction bases outside the gene matches: 6. The CDR3 nucleotides read TGTGCCAGCAGCTTATTCAGGGGGCGCGGCGGGGAGCTGTTTTTT. Translation: CASSLFRGRGGELFF.

The rearrangement joins TRBV12-5 to TRBJ1-1, with TRBD1 matching over 7 bases. CDR1 is LGHNT and CDR2 is FRNRAP in the germline V gene. The CDR3 totals 12 residues. Germline trimming cut 7 bases from V and 5 bases from J; bases unmatched to any gene: 4. CDR3 amino acids: CASVPGQTEAFF. CDR3 bases: TGTGCTAGTGTCCCGGGACAGACTGAAGCTTTCTTT. Complete variable domain (other parts from reference TRBV12-5 and TRBJ1-1): DARVTQTPRHKVTEMGQEVTMRCQPILGHNTVFWYRQTMMQGLELLAYFRNRAPLDDSGMPKDRFSAEMPDATLATLKIQPSEPRDSAVYFCASVPGQTEAFFGQGTRLTVV.

The rearrangement links TRBV7-9 to TRBJ2-7; D perhaps matches TRBD1 (5 bases). Deletions cut 5 bases from V and 2 bases from J, with 16 bases between. Per the germline V gene, CDR1 is SEHNR and CDR2 is FQNEAQ (reference sequence). This CDR3 has 15 residues. The CDR3 spells CASSTDQGTTYEQYF. The CDR3 bases are TGTGCCAGCAGCACCGATCAGGGAACAACCTACGAGCAGTACTTC.

This clonotype was counted ten times or more. The V gene is TRBV20-1, the J gene TRBJ1-2; D remains unclear. This CDR3 comprises 13 residues. Trimming pared 2 bases from V and 8 bases from J, leaving 15 bases between. Germline V lookup: CDR1 DFQATT, CDR2 SNEGSKA (reference sequence). The CDR3 nucleotides are TGCAGTGCTAGAAGCGGCGGGTGGAGCGGCTACACCTTC. Translation: CSARSGGWSGYTF.

This clonotype was observed many times. The V call is TRBV29-1, the J call TRBJ2-1, with D unclear. Germline CDR1 and CDR2: SQVTM and ANQGSEA. Trimming shortened V by 7 bases and J by 0 bases, and 10 bases separated the two germline ends. The CDR3 covers 13 residues. The CDR3 sequence: CSARSSSYNEQFF. The CDR3, as DNA: TGCAGCGCGCGGAGTAGCTCCTACAATGAGCAGTTCTTC.

This clonotype was found many times. The V call is TRBV6-1, the J call TRBJ2-2, with TRBD2 matching over 8 bases. The germline V gene has CDR1 MNHNS and CDR2 SASEGT. The CDR3 runs to 15 residues. V lost 6 bases and J lost 7; bases outside the gene matches: 10. CDR3 nucleotide sequence: TGTGCCAGCAGGTCAAGGAGCGGGGGAGGCGGGGAGCTGTTTTTT. Its protein product is CASRSRSGGGGELFF.

At least ten counts were recorded for this clonotype. The rearrangement links TRBV10-2 to TRBJ2-2; 9 bases map to TRBD2. The CDR3 runs 14 residues. Per the germline V gene, CDR1 is WSHSY and CDR2 is SAAADI. J lost 1 base, V lost 11 bases, and 5 bases had no gene match. The CDR3 DNA sequence: TGCGCCGGTAAACTAGCGGGGAACACCGGGGAGCTGTTTTTT. Residues: CAGKLAGNTGELFF.

This rearrangement joins TRBV24-1 to TRBJ2-1, with D tentatively TRBD2 (7 bases). This CDR3 has 12 amino acids. The germline V and J ends were trimmed by 9 bases and 6 bases, with 11 bases remaining between them. CDR1 and CDR2 from the germline V gene are KGHDR and SFDVKD. The CDR3: CATGGGLNEQFF. The CDR3 DNA follows: TGTGCCACCGGGGGGGGCCTCAATGAGCAGTTCTTC.

This clonotype has at least ten counts. The chain has TRBV6-2 or TRBV6-3 and TRBJ2-5; 8 positions match TRBD1. Germline trimming cut 5 bases from V and 4 bases from J; bases unmatched to any gene: 6. The CDR3 contains 14 residues. Germline V gives CDR1 MNHEY, CDR2 SVGEGT. This CDR3 is CASSHGQGRETQYF. CDR3 in DNA: TGTGCCAGCAGTCATGGACAGGGTAGAGAGACCCAGTACTTC.

This clonotype appeared many times. This sequence joins TRBV6-6 and TRBJ1-4, with D tentatively TRBD1 (5 bases). The germline gives CDR1 MNHNY, CDR2 SVGAGI (reference sequence). Trimming cost V 1 base and J 6 bases, with 9 bases left between them. The CDR3 runs 14 residues. Here the CDR3 DNA reads TGTGCCAGCAGTTACTATGGGACTGATGAAAAACTGTTTTTT. It yields the protein CASSYYGTDEKLFF.

This clonotype was counted only a few times. The chain uses TRBV27 and TRBJ2-2; 10 nucleotides agree with TRBD2. The junction had 13 bases not matched to a gene; V was cut back by 3 bases and J by 6 bases. This CDR3 comprises 18 residues. CDR1 and CDR2 (germline): MNHEY, SMNVEV (reference sequence). The DNA of the CDR3 is TGTGCCAGCAGTTTCCGCTTTCCTAGCGGGAGTACCTCCGGGGAGCTGTTTTTT. It specifies CASSFRFPSGSTSGELFF.

This clonotype showed up many times. The gene calls are TRBV5-5 and TRBJ1-1; D unclear. V shed 4 bases and J shed 1 base, with 14 bases lying between them. Per the germline V gene, CDR1 is SGHKS and CDR2 is YYEKEE (reference sequence). The CDR3 is made up of 15 amino acids. The CDR3 DNA reads as TGTGCCAGCAGCCCATCAACTACGGCGAACACTGAAGCTTTCTTT. Amino acids: CASSPSTTANTEAFF.

This chain connects TRBV19 to TRBJ2-7; no clear D. Trimming took 9 bases from V and 2 from J, leaving 8 bases between them. CDR1 and CDR2 (germline): LNHDA, SQIVND (reference sequence). This CDR3 has 11 amino acids. The CDR3: CARSAPYEQYF. The CDR3 region has the DNA TGTGCCAGATCAGCCCCCTACGAGCAGTACTTC.

The chain couples TRBV7-2 to TRBJ2-3; D is ambiguous. Germline V gene data show CDR1 as SGHTA and CDR2 as FQGNSA. This CDR3 comprises 14 residues. Trimming pared 2 bases from V and 3 bases from J, leaving 9 bases between. The CDR3 sequence: CASSLYGPTDTQYF. CDR3 coding DNA: TGTGCCAGCAGCTTATACGGGCCGACAGATACGCAGTATTTT.

This clonotype has ten or more counts. This chain joins TRBV12-3 or TRBV12-4 and TRBJ2-1; possible D gene TRBD2, 6 bases. This CDR3 comprises 12 residues. The V end lost 6 bases, the J end lost 7 bases, and 10 bases lay between the germline ends. This chain's CDR3 is CASSPGRNEQFF. The CDR3 nucleotides are TGTGCCAGCAGCCCCGGGAGAAATGAGCAGTTCTTC.

This clonotype was seen more than once but under ten times. In DNA form, the CDR3 reads TGTGCCAGCAGTTACTCGAATAAGGGGATCACTGAAGCTTTCTTT. This gives the protein CASSYSNKGITEAFF. V usage is TRBV6-5 and J usage is TRBJ1-1, with D perhaps matching TRBD1 (5 bases). There are 15 residues in the CDR3. Germline V lookup: CDR1 MNHEY, CDR2 SVGAGI. V was clipped by 0 bases and J by 4 bases, with 12 bases between them.

The sample holds many counts of this clonotype. This chain joins TRBV7-2 and TRBJ1-1; D uncertain. V was clipped by 6 bases and J by 6 bases, with 17 bases between them. There are 14 residues in the CDR3. From germline, CDR1 is SGHTA and CDR2 FQGNSA. CDR3 sequence reads: CASSPDSASAEAFF. The CDR3 DNA follows: TGTGCCAGCAGTCCCGACTCGGCGAGCGCTGAAGCTTTCTTT. Combining the CDR3 with reference TRBV7-2 and TRBJ1-1 gives the whole variable domain GAGVSQSPSNKVTEKGKDVELRCDPISGHTALYWYRQSLGQGLEFLIYFQGNSAPDKSGLPSDRFSAERTGGSVSTLTIQRTQQEDSAVYLCASSPDSASAEAFFGQGTRLTVV.

This clonotype was recorded a few times. The genes are TRBV12-3 or TRBV12-4 and TRBJ1-2; D not resolved. V was cut by 9 bases and J by 5 bases, with 10 bases left in between. The CDR3 has 11 residues. CDR3 amino acids: CARRDRYGYTF. CDR3 coding DNA: TGTGCCAGAAGAGACCGGTATGGCTACACCTTC.

This clonotype was seen a handful of times. The rearrangement links TRBV10-2 to TRBJ2-3, with TRBD2 matching over 9 bases. With V trimmed by 11 bases and J by 3 bases, 9 bases remained unmatched. Looked up from germline, CDR1 is WSHSY and CDR2 is SAAADI. The CDR3 length is 14 residues. The CDR3 region is CAVAAGGWTDTQYF. The DNA of the CDR3 is TGCGCCGTGGCAGCGGGGGGATGGACAGATACGCAGTATTTT.

The gene calls are TRBV3-1 and TRBJ2-3; either TRBD1 or TRBD2 may fit D (5 bases each). V lost 4 bases to trimming and J lost 7 bases, with 18 bases between them. From germline, CDR1 is LGHDT and CDR2 YNNKEL (reference sequence). The CDR3 is made up of 15 amino acids. In DNA form, the CDR3 reads TGTGCCAGCAGCCCAGACGGGGCTTCGCTAAATACGCAGTATTTT. The encoded protein is CASSPDGASLNTQYF.

This clonotype has just a few counts. The chain carries TRBV7-9 and TRBJ2-5; D possibly corresponds to TRBD1 (6 bases). V lost 5 bases and J 3 bases, leaving 16 bases between the germline ends. Germline CDR1 and CDR2: SEHNR and FQNEAQ (reference sequence). This CDR3 is 15 amino acids long. This CDR3 reads CASSNPRDKKETQYF. DNA of the CDR3: TGTGCCAGCAGCAACCCTCGGGACAAAAAAGAGACCCAGTACTTC.

This clonotype has just a few counts. The chain joins TRBV19 to TRBJ2-5, with 8 nucleotides matching TRBD2. The ends lost 7 bases at V and 5 bases at J; junction bases unmatched: 12. CDR1 is LNHDA and CDR2 is SQIVND in the germline V gene (reference sequence). The length of the CDR3 is 15 residues. CDR3 protein: CASTQVAGPFETQYF. CDR3 in DNA: TGTGCCAGTACTCAGGTAGCGGGGCCCTTCGAGACCCAGTACTTC.

This clonotype was recorded a few times. V usage is TRBV4-3 and J usage is TRBJ2-2; D is ambiguous. The ends were cut back, 0 bases at V and 5 bases at J, with 13 bases in the middle. Germline assignment: CDR1 LGHNA and CDR2 YSLEER. CDR3 size: 16 residues. CDR3 nucleotides: TGCGCCAGCAGCCAAGATCTTGTCGGAACAACCGGGGAGCTGTTTTTT. It translates to CASSQDLVGTTGELFF.

The genes are TRBV12-3 or TRBV12-4 and TRBJ1-3; 12 bases align to TRBD1. V lost 4 bases, J lost 5 bases, and 12 bases stayed unmatched. CDR3 length: 18 residues. For the CDR3, the DNA is TGTGCCAGCAGTTCCCTCCGGGACAGGGGGCGGTATAGAAACACCATATATTTT. It encodes CASSSLRDRGRYRNTIYF.

The chain combines TRBV7-2 with TRBJ1-1, with TRBD1 as a possible D gene (5 bases). The germline V gene has CDR1 SGHTA and CDR2 FQGNSA. This CDR3 spans 17 amino acids. V lost 1 base to trimming and J lost 0 bases, with 15 bases between them. CDR3 protein: CASSLGQGLILNTEAFF. DNA of the CDR3: TGTGCCAGCAGCTTAGGGCAGGGCCTAATTTTGAACACTGAAGCTTTCTTT.

The table lists this clonotype with many counts. The rearrangement uses TRBV18 and TRBJ2-3; unclear D gene. The CDR3 length is 13 residues. The germline V gene has CDR1 KGHSH and CDR2 LQKENI. Trimming pared 0 bases from V and 5 bases from J, leaving 6 bases between. The CDR3 loop reads CASSPPSGDTQYF. In DNA form, the CDR3 reads TGTGCCAGCTCACCACCGTCGGGAGATACGCAGTATTTT.

The chain combines TRBV6-1 with TRBJ2-3, with no clear D. The germline gives CDR1 MNHNS, CDR2 SASEGT. Trimming took off 1 base at V and 4 bases at J, with 6 bases between the two ends. The CDR3 is made up of 13 amino acids. CDR3 amino acids: CASSEGPPDTQYF. CDR3 DNA: TGTGCCAGCAGTGAAGGACCTCCAGATACGCAGTATTTT.

This clonotype showed up just a few times. J is TRBJ2-7 and V is TRBV9; 12 nucleotides agree with TRBD2. CDR1 and CDR2 from the germline V gene are SGDLS and YYNGEE. The CDR3 runs to 16 residues. V lost 3 bases to trimming and J lost 0 bases; unmatched junction nucleotides: 4. CDR3 nucleotides: TGTGCCAGCAGCGCGCAACTAGCGGGGGGCTCCTACGAGCAGTACTTC. It specifies CASSAQLAGGSYEQYF. Based on the CDR3 plus reference TRBV9 and TRBJ2-7, the full variable domain is DSGVTQTPKHLITATGQRVTLRCSPRSGDLSVYWYQQSLDQGLQFLIQYYNGEERAKGNILERFSAQQFPDLHSELNLSSLELGDSALYFCASSAQLAGGSYEQYFGPGTRLTVT.